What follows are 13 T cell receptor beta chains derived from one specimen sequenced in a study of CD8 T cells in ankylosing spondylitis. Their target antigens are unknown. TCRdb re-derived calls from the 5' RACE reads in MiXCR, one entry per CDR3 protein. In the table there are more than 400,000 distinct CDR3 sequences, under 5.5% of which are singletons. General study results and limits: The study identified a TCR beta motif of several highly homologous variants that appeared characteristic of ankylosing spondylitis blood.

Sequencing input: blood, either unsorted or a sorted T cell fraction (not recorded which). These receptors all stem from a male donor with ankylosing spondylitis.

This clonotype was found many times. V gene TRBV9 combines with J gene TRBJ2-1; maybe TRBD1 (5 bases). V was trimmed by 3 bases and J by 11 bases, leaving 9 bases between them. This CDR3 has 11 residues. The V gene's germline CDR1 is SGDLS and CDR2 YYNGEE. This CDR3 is CASSGAGQQFF. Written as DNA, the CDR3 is TGTGCCAGCAGCGGGGCAGGGCAGCAGTTCTTC.

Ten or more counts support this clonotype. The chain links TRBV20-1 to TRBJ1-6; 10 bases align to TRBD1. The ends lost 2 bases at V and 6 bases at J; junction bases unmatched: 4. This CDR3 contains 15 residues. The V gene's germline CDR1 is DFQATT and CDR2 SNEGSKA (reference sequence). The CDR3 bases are TGCAGTGCTAGAAGGGACAGGGGAACTAATTCACCCCTCCACTTT. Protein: CSARRDRGTNSPLHF.

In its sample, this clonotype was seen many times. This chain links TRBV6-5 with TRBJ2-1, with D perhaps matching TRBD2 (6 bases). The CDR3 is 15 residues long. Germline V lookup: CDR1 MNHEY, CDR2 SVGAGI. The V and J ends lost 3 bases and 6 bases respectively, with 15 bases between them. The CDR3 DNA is TGTGCCAGCAGTTATTTGATCGGGAGAAGCAATGAGCAGTTCTTC. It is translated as CASSYLIGRSNEQFF.

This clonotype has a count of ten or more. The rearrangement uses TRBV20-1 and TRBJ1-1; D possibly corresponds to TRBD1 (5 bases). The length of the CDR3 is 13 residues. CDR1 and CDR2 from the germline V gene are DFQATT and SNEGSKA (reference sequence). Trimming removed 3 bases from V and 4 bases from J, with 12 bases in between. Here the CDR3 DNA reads TGCAGTGCTAGTGGCAGGGTAGCCACTGAAGCTTTCTTT. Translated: CSASGRVATEAFF.

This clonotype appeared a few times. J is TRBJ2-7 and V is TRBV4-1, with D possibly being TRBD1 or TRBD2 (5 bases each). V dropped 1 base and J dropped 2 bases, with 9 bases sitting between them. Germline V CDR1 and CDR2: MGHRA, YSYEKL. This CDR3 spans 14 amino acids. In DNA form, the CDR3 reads TGCGCCAGCAGCCAAGCTAGGGGACCCTACGAGCAGTACTTC. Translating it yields CASSQARGPYEQYF.

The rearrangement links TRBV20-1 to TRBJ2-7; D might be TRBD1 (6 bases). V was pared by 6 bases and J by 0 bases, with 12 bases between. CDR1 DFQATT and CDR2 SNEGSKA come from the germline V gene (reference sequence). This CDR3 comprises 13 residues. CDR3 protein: CSAYRDSSYEQYF. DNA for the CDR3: TGCAGTGCGTACAGGGATAGCTCCTACGAGCAGTACTTC.

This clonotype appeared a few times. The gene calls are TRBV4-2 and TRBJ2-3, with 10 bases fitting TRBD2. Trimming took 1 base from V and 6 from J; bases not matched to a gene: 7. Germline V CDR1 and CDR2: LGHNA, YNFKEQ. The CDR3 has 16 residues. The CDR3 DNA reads TGTGCCAGCAGCCAAGGGGGCAGCGGGAGGGATGATACGCAGTATTTT. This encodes CASSQGGSGRDDTQYF.

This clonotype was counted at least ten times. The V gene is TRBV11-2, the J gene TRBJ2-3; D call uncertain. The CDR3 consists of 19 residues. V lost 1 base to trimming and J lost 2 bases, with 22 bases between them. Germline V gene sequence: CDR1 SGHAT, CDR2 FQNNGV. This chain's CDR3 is CASSLVSRAGSFDTDTQYF. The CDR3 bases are TGTGCCAGCAGCTTAGTTAGTAGGGCAGGTAGCTTCGACACAGATACGCAGTATTTT. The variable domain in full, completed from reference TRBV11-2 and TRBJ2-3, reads EAGVAQSPRYKIIEKRQSVAFWCNPISGHATLYWYQQILGQGPKLLIQFQNNGVVDDSQLPKDRFSAERLKGVDSTLKIQPAKLEDSAVYLCASSLVSRAGSFDTDTQYFGPGTRLTVL.

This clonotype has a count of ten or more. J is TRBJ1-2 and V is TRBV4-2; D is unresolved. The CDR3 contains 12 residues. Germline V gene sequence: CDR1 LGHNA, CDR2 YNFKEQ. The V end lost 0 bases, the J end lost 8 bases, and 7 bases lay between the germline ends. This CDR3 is CASSQEAAGYTF. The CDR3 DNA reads TGTGCCAGCAGCCAAGAGGCGGCCGGCTACACCTTC.

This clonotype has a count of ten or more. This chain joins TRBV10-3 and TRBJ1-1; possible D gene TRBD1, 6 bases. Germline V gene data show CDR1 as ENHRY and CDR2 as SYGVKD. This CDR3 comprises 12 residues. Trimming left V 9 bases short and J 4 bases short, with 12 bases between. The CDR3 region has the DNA TGTGCCATACGACAGGCGGGCACTGAAGCTTTCTTT. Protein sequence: CAIRQAGTEAFF.

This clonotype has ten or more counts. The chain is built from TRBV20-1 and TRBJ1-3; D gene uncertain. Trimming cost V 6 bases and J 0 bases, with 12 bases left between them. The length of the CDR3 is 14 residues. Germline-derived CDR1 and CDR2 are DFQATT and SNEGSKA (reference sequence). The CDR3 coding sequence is TGCAGTGCGGAGACTCGAAACTCTGGAAACACCATATATTTT. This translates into CSAETRNSGNTIYF.

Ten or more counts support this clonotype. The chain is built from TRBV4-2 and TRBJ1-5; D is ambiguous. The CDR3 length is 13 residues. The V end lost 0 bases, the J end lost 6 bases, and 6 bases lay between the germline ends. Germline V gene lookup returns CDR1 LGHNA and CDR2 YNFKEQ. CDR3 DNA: TGTGCCAGCAGCCAAGATCCCACTCAGCCCCAGCATTTT. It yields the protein CASSQDPTQPQHF.

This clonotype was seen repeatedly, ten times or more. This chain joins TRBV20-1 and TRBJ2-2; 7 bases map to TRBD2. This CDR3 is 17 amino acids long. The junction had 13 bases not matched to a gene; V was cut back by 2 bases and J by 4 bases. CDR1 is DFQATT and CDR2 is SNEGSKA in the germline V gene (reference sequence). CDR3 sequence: CSARWGPGREGTGELFF. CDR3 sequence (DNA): TGCAGTGCTAGATGGGGACCGGGTAGGGAGGGCACCGGGGAGCTGTTTTTT.